This entry is about one T cell receptor (beta chain). Antigen: not known. This entry comes from a study of blood T cells in healthy people across ages. Study findings and constraints: PBMCs went unsorted, and a conclusive naive versus antigen-experienced comparison was therefore prevented. Roughly linear age-related decline in beta diversity appeared, significant by age 40.

A second PCR, run for roughly 7 to 12 cycles, used a sample-barcoded 5' primer plus a J-beta primer mix. The template-switch adaptor, which had 12 random nucleotides, put a tag on each cDNA molecule. Researchers report that each sample yielded at least 2.5 million CDR3-containing paired-end reads. TCRdb reprocessed the 5' RACE reads with MiXCR, giving one entry per CDR3 protein. The sample records around 1,500,000 distinct CDR3 sequences, roughly 30% being singletons. J lost 7 bases, V lost 5 bases, and 2 bases had no gene match. Germline V gives CDR1 ENHRY, CDR2 SYGVKD. The CDR3 is made up of 14 amino acids.

V gene TRBV10-3 combines with J gene TRBJ2-1, with 13 bases aligning to TRBD2. The source of this sequence is a woman between 25 and 40 years old in good health. Sequenced input: blood. The CDR3 reads CAISKTSGGNEQFF. DNA for the CDR3: TGTGCCATCAGTAAGACTAGCGGGGGGAATGAGCAGTTCTTC.